This T cell receptor (beta chain) comes out of a study of shared clonotypes between healthy human individuals. Per the germline V gene, CDR1 is SGDLS and CDR2 is YYNGEE. This CDR3 has 13 residues. V lost 3 bases to trimming and J lost 7 bases, with 13 bases between them. Here immunoSEQ multiplex PCR was the method, and the copy in TCRdb shows in-frame clones only, minus some. The repertoire includes under 1,900,000 clones, about 98.5% of them detected once, and roughly 0.36% sits in the top ten. The clonotype comes from a young man in good health. The sample comprised naive CD4+ T cells sorted from blood. The subset here: CD45RA+ positively selected. This rearrangement joins TRBV9 to TRBJ1-2; no firm D call. The CDR3 sequence is CASSERLPGGYTF. The CDR3 DNA reads as TGTGCCAGCAGCGAAAGACTACCGGGTGGCTACACCTTC.